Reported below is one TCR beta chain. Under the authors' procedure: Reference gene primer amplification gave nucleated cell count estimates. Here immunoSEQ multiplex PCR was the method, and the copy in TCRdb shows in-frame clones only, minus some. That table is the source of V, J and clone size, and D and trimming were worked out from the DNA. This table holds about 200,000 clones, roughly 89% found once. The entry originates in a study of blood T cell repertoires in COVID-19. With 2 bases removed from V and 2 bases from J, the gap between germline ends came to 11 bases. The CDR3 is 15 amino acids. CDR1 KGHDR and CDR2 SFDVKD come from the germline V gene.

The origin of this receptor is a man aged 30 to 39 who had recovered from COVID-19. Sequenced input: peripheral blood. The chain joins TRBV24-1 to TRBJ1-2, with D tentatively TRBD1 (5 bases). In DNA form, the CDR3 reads TGTGCCACCAGTGATTGGTGGGGACTAAACTATGGCTACACCTTC. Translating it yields CATSDWWGLNYGYTF.